What follows are 25 T cell receptor beta chains derived from one specimen sequenced in a study of cytomegalovirus exposure and HLA in healthy donors. Amplification used 60 Vbeta primers and 13 Jbeta primers. Profiled with immunoSEQ multiplex PCR; TCRdb holds only in-frame clones, not every one. The sample lists around 120,000 clones; more than 60% were seen once. Material for sequencing was PBMCs. These receptors were collected from a woman in her forties in good health and CMV-seronegative.

The chain has TRBV9 and TRBJ2-1; TRBD2 matches 12 bases. Germline CDR1 is SGDLS and CDR2 is YYNGEE. V lost 4 bases, J lost 5 bases, and 4 bases stayed unmatched. The length of the CDR3 is 15 residues. The CDR3 sequence: CASSPLAGGNNEQFF. The CDR3 DNA reads TGTGCCAGCAGCCCACTAGCGGGGGGAAACAATGAGCAGTTCTTC. The variable domain in full, completed from reference TRBV9 and TRBJ2-1, reads DSGVTQTPKHLITATGQRVTLRCSPRSGDLSVYWYQQSLDQGLQFLIQYYNGEERAKGNILERFSAQQFPDLHSELNLSSLELGDSALYFCASSPLAGGNNEQFFGPGTRLTVL.

The V and J genes are TRBV11-2 and TRBJ2-2, with 8 bases matching TRBD2. The CDR3 is made up of 15 amino acids. Unmatched junction bases numbered 8, after V lost 2 bases and J lost 9 bases. CDR1 and CDR2 (germline): SGHAT, FQNNGV. The CDR3 DNA is TGTGCCAGCAGCTTACAACTAGCGGTTGGCAGGGAGCTGTTTTTT. It translates to CASSLQLAVGRELFF.

This sequence joins TRBV7-2 and TRBJ2-3; the D is unclear. V lost 5 bases and J 2 bases, leaving 11 bases between the germline ends. The V gene's germline CDR1 is SGHTA and CDR2 FQGNSA. CDR3 length: 14 amino acids. The DNA of the CDR3 is TGTGCCAGCAGCCCTATATTCTACACAGATACGCAGTATTTT. The encoded protein is CASSPIFYTDTQYF.

The V call is TRBV5-1, the J call TRBJ1-1; D unresolved. V lost 1 base and J lost 6, with 13 bases in between. CDR3 size: 14 residues. The V gene's germline CDR1 is SGHRS and CDR2 YFSETQ. This CDR3 is CASSLSVLPAEAFF. The CDR3 DNA reads TGCGCCAGCAGCTTGTCCGTTCTCCCGGCTGAAGCTTTCTTT. The whole variable domain, remainder taken from reference TRBV5-1 and TRBJ1-1, is KAGVTQTPRYLIKTRGQQVTLSCSPISGHRSVSWYQQTPGQGLQFLFEYFSETQRNKGNFPGRFSGRQFSNSRSEMNVSTLELGDSALYLCASSLSVLPAEAFFGQGTRLTVV.

The V call is TRBV19, the J call TRBJ2-7; TRBD1 aligns across 10 bases. There are 15 residues in the CDR3. The V gene end was trimmed by 4 bases and the J gene end by 0 bases; junction bases not matched to a gene: 3. In germline, CDR1 is LNHDA, CDR2 SQIVND (reference sequence). CDR3 in amino acids: CASSRDRGSSYEQYF. CDR3 coding DNA: TGTGCCAGTAGTAGGGACAGGGGAAGCTCCTACGAGCAGTACTTC.

V and J are TRBV19 and TRBJ1-4; 8 nucleotides match TRBD1. V was clipped by 3 bases and J by 7 bases; unmatched bases: 7. In germline, CDR1 is LNHDA, CDR2 SQIVND (reference sequence). The CDR3 is 15 residues long. The CDR3 sequence is CASSMGRTGREKLFF. The CDR3 bases are TGTGCCAGTAGTATGGGTAGGACAGGGCGTGAAAAACTGTTTTTT.

The V call is TRBV19, the J call TRBJ2-7; possible D gene TRBD2, 5 bases. The CDR3 spans 16 residues. The germline V and J ends were trimmed by 8 bases and 6 bases, with 26 bases remaining between them. The V gene's germline CDR1 is LNHDA and CDR2 SQIVND (reference sequence). CDR3 coding DNA: TGTGCCAGTGCCCCTGGCCGGCGGGCCCTTCCTGCCGAGCAGTACTTC. It encodes CASAPGRRALPAEQYF.

The gene calls are TRBV7-2 and TRBJ1-3, with TRBD1 identical over 7 bases. The CDR3 has 15 amino acids. Germline V lookup: CDR1 SGHTA, CDR2 FQGNSA. V gave up 5 bases and J gave up 2 bases; unmatched junction bases: 6. CDR3 in amino acids: CASSLQTGTGNTIYF. In DNA form, the CDR3 reads TGTGCCAGCAGCCTCCAGACAGGGACTGGAAACACCATATATTTT.

In DNA form, the CDR3 reads TGTGCCAGCTCACTCGGACTAGCGGAGGACTACGAGCAGTACTTC. Its protein is CASSLGLAEDYEQYF. The V call is TRBV18, the J call TRBJ2-7; 10 bases line up with TRBD2. With 4 bases clipped from V and 3 bases from J, the junction kept 6 bases outside the gene matches. CDR1 is KGHSH and CDR2 is LQKENI in the germline V gene. This CDR3 contains 15 residues.

The chain joins TRBV5-6 to TRBJ2-7, with TRBD2 matching over 7 bases. The CDR3 is 16 amino acids. The V segment lost 5 bases and the J segment 1 base; nucleotides outside the gene matches: 12. In germline, CDR1 is SGHDT, CDR2 YYEEEE. The DNA for the CDR3 is TGTGCCAGCAGTTCCTTTGGGGGGGGAAGATCCTACGAGCAGTACTTC. Protein sequence: CASSSFGGGRSYEQYF.

This chain uses TRBV29-1 with TRBJ2-4; a possible D gene is TRBD2 (6 bases). The germline CDR1 and CDR2 sequences are SQVTM and ANQGSEA. The CDR3 spans 12 residues. V lost 7 bases, J lost 8 bases, and 15 bases lay in between. This CDR3 is CSAETSGDIQYF. The CDR3 nucleotides read TGCAGCGCCGAGACTAGTGGAGACATTCAGTACTTC. The whole variable domain, remainder taken from reference TRBV29-1 and TRBJ2-4, is SAVISQKPSRDICQRGTSLTIQCQVDSQVTMMFWYRQQPGQSLTLIATANQGSEATYESGFVIDKFPISRPNLTFSTLTVSNMSPEDSSIYLCSAETSGDIQYFGAGTRLSVL.

V usage is TRBV5-1 and J usage is TRBJ1-6, with 8 bases identical to TRBD1. CDR3 length equals 16 residues. V lost 6 bases, J lost 6 bases, and 11 bases stayed unmatched. CDR1 is SGHRS and CDR2 is YFSETQ in the germline V gene. CDR3 coding DNA: TGCGCCAGCACCAGGACAGGGTCCGGGGGTAATTCACCCCTCCACTTT. It is translated as CASTRTGSGGNSPLHF.

The chain carries TRBV19 and TRBJ2-2; 14 bases match TRBD2. The CDR3 spans 17 residues. With 7 bases clipped from V and 6 bases from J, the junction kept 10 bases outside the gene matches. Germline assignment: CDR1 LNHDA and CDR2 SQIVND (reference sequence). The CDR3 DNA sequence: TGTGCCAGTACCCAACTCGAGGGACTAGCGGGGGCCGGGGAGCTGTTTTTT. It yields the protein CASTQLEGLAGAGELFF.

Comments on this clone: Other DNA sequences of this sample code for an identical CDR3. The rearrangement joins TRBV7-9 to TRBJ1-4; 7 bases agree with TRBD1. Germline assignment: CDR1 SEHNR and CDR2 FQNEAQ (reference sequence). CDR3 length: 14 amino acids. V was pared by 5 bases and J by 8 bases, with 8 bases of the junction left unmatched. The CDR3 here is CASSVQGPGEKLFF. In DNA, the CDR3 is TGTGCCAGCAGCGTACAGGGGCCTGGGGAAAAACTGTTTTTT.

This chain links TRBV5-4 with TRBJ2-3, with 7 bases identical to TRBD1. The CDR3 sequence is 14 residues long. V was clipped by 4 bases and J by 0 bases; unmatched bases: 2. CDR1 is SGHNT, CDR2 YYREEE, per germline (reference sequence). CDR3 nucleotides: TGTGCCAGCAGCCGGGACAGCAGCACAGATACGCAGTATTTT. Its translation: CASSRDSSTDTQYF. The entire variable domain, with the rest obtained from reference TRBV5-4 and TRBJ2-3, is as follows: ETGVTQSPTHLIKTRGQQVTLRCSSQSGHNTVSWYQQALGQGPQFIFQYYREEENGRGNFPPRFSGLQFPNYSSELNVNALELDDSALYLCASSRDSSTDTQYFGPGTRLTVL.

This sequence joins TRBV4-2 and TRBJ2-1; TRBD2 matches at 12 bases. Germline assignment: CDR1 LGHNA and CDR2 YNFKEQ. Trimming removed 2 bases from V and 8 bases from J; junction bases left unmatched: 7. The CDR3 length is 16 residues. This CDR3 reads CASSQKASGGAYEQFF. Here the CDR3 DNA reads TGTGCCAGCAGCCAAAAGGCTAGCGGGGGGGCTTATGAGCAGTTCTTC.

The rearrangement uses TRBV5-6 and TRBJ2-3; the match to TRBD2 covers 10 bases. Germline V gene sequence: CDR1 SGHDT, CDR2 YYEEEE. CDR3 size: 16 residues. V gave up 4 bases and J gave up 6 bases; unmatched junction bases: 11. The CDR3 nucleotides are TGTGCCAGCAGCGACATGCAACTAGCGGGGTTGGATACGCAGTATTTT. It encodes CASSDMQLAGLDTQYF.

V gene TRBV5-6 combines with J gene TRBJ2-5; D ambiguous. This CDR3 region has 14 residues. CDR1 is SGHDT and CDR2 is YYEEEE in the germline V gene. Trimming shortened V by 0 bases and J by 5 bases, and 11 bases separated the two germline ends. CDR3 sequence: CASSLDSRRETQYF. The CDR3 DNA sequence: TGTGCCAGCAGCTTGGACAGCCGTCGGGAGACCCAGTACTTC. Based on the CDR3 plus reference TRBV5-6 and TRBJ2-5, the full variable domain is DAGVTQSPTHLIKTRGQQVTLRCSPKSGHDTVSWYQQALGQGPQFIFQYYEEEERQRGNFPDRFSGHQFPNYSSELNVNALLLGDSALYLCASSLDSRRETQYFGPGTRLLVL.

This clone was detected a few times. The chain employs TRBV4-3 and TRBJ2-1, with 10 bases fitting TRBD2. The CDR3 extends over 17 amino acids. V was clipped by 4 bases and J by 10 bases; unmatched bases: 16. Germline assignment: CDR1 LGHNA and CDR2 YSLEER. CDR3 amino acids: CASSPTGLAAIQGEQFF. CDR3 nucleotide sequence: TGCGCCAGCAGCCCCACAGGACTAGCGGCTATCCAGGGGGAGCAGTTCTTC.

As for this clone: The junction shows a germline mismatch at one end, possibly a read error. Other DNA sequences in the same sample also yield this CDR3. The rearrangement joins TRBV18 to TRBJ2-2; tentative D call: TRBD1 (6 bases). Germline-derived CDR1 and CDR2 are KGHSH and LQKENI. The CDR3 contains 16 residues. The CDR3 here is CASSPRGGIDTGELFF. CDR3 sequence (DNA): TGTGCCAGCTCGCCACGAGGGGGAATTGACACCGGGGAGCTGTTTTTT. The whole variable domain, filled in from reference TRBV18 and TRBJ2-2, reads NAGVMQNPRHLVRRRGQEARLRCSPMKGHSHVYWYRQLPEEGLKFMVYLQKENIIDESGMPKERFSAEFPKEGPSILRIQQVVRGDSAAYFCASSPRGGIDTGELFFGEGSRLTVL.

This clone was counted a single time. The V call is TRBV27, the J call TRBJ1-1; 7 bases map to TRBD1. V trimming: 5 bases; J trimming: 2 bases; junction bases outside the gene matches: 5. The CDR3 consists of 14 residues. Per germline, CDR1 MNHEY and CDR2 SMNVEV (reference sequence). CDR3 in amino acids: CASSPRQGNTEAFF. The CDR3 nucleotides are TGTGCCAGCAGTCCGAGACAGGGAAACACTGAAGCTTTCTTT.

The chain employs TRBV5-4 and TRBJ1-1, with 7 bases matching TRBD1. There are 15 residues in the CDR3. The V gene's germline CDR1 is SGHNT and CDR2 YYREEE (reference sequence). With 4 bases clipped from V and 4 bases from J, the junction kept 10 bases outside the gene matches. CDR3 in DNA: TGTGCCAGCAGCGGAACGGACAGGTCTAGCACTGAAGCTTTCTTT. It translates to CASSGTDRSSTEAFF. Full variable domain (remainder filled in from reference TRBV5-4 and TRBJ1-1): ETGVTQSPTHLIKTRGQQVTLRCSSQSGHNTVSWYQQALGQGPQFIFQYYREEENGRGNFPPRFSGLQFPNYSSELNVNALELDDSALYLCASSGTDRSSTEAFFGQGTRLTVV.

The CDR3 nucleotides read TGTGCCAGCAGTTTTTCGTTTGGCCGTCAGGGTGAAGCTTTCTTT. This encodes CASSFSFGRQGEAFF. V usage is TRBV6-5 and J usage is TRBJ1-1; D perhaps matches TRBD1 (5 bases). The CDR3 is 15 residues long. Germline V lookup: CDR1 MNHEY, CDR2 SVGAGI. V lost 4 bases and J lost 7, with 19 bases in between.

This chain links TRBV2 with TRBJ2-3, with 11 bases fitting TRBD2. The CDR3 has 18 residues. The germline V gene has CDR1 SNHLY and CDR2 FYNNEI. V lost 8 bases, J lost 2 bases, and 15 bases stayed unmatched. The CDR3, as DNA: TGTGCCAGCTTTTTTATTAGCGGGGGGGAGGTTCCCACAGATACGCAGTATTTT. Protein: CASFFISGGEVPTDTQYF.

The gene calls are TRBV7-2 and TRBJ2-1, with a weak D call TRBD1 (8 bases). The V gene lost 6 bases and the J gene lost 2 bases, with 17 bases spanning the gap. The germline V gene encodes CDR1 SGHTA and CDR2 FQGNSA. The CDR3 covers 16 residues. The CDR3 DNA reads as TGTGCCAGCAGACGACAGGGGAGGGGAGCCTACAATGAGCAGTTCTTC. As protein: CASRRQGRGAYNEQFF.